Each of the 16 T cell receptor beta chains below was sequenced from the same sample in a study of early stage breast cancer tumors. Some clones are missing from TCRdb's copy, which holds only in-frame ones; the method was immunoSEQ multiplex PCR. The sample shows 40,000 to 60,000 clones, about three quarters of them seen only once. Sequencing was carried out using blood. The receptors were sampled from a person between 35 and 49 years old with breast cancer.

The chain employs TRBV6-5 and TRBJ2-5; D perhaps matches TRBD2 (5 bases). There are 12 residues in the CDR3. V shed 7 bases and J shed 7 bases, with 13 bases lying between them. Germline-derived CDR1 and CDR2 are MNHEY and SVGAGI. For the CDR3, the DNA is TGTGCCAGCATCGAGGGTACGGGGACCCAGTACTTC. Amino acid sequence: CASIEGTGTQYF.

There are a few counts of this clone. The chain joins TRBV7-2 to TRBJ2-1, with TRBD1 matching over 9 bases. The V and J ends lost 1 base and 9 bases, in that order; junction bases with no gene match: 16. The CDR3 has 18 residues. Germline-derived CDR1 and CDR2 are SGHTA and FQGNSA. This CDR3 is CASSLGLSDRGSFGEQFF. The CDR3 nucleotides are TGTGCCAGCAGCTTAGGATTATCGGACAGGGGCTCCTTCGGTGAGCAGTTCTTC.

CDR3 loop: CASSLEPSNTEAFF. The CDR3 coding sequence is TGTGCCAGCAGCTTGGAGCCAAGCAACACTGAAGCTTTCTTT. The chain joins TRBV5-4 to TRBJ1-1, with D uncertain. Germline CDR1 is SGHNT and CDR2 is YYREEE (reference sequence). V lost 0 bases and J 2 bases, leaving 8 bases between the germline ends. This CDR3 contains 14 residues. The whole variable domain, filled in from reference TRBV5-4 and TRBJ1-1, reads ETGVTQSPTHLIKTRGQQVTLRCSSQSGHNTVSWYQQALGQGPQFIFQYYREEENGRGNFPPRFSGLQFPNYSSELNVNALELDDSALYLCASSLEPSNTEAFFGQGTRLTVV.

The chain links TRBV6-5 to TRBJ1-3; D is possibly TRBD1 (6 bases). Trimming took off 6 bases at V and 3 bases at J, with 12 bases between the two ends. CDR1 MNHEY and CDR2 SVGAGI come from the germline V gene. The CDR3 runs 14 residues. The CDR3 DNA follows: TGTGCCAGCAGGCGACAGGACGGTGGAAACACCATATATTTT. This encodes CASRRQDGGNTIYF.

The chain employs TRBV5-1 and TRBJ2-3; no definite D call. Trimming took 0 bases from V and 0 from J, leaving 8 bases between them. CDR1 and CDR2 (germline): SGHRS, YFSETQ. CDR3 size: 15 residues. DNA for the CDR3: TGCGCCAGCAGCTTGGGAGCCACTAGCACAGATACGCAGTATTTT. This sequence encodes CASSLGATSTDTQYF.

This clone was counted a few times. The V call is TRBV7-3, the J call TRBJ1-4; D remains unclear. This CDR3 contains 13 residues. Trimming took off 5 bases at V and 3 bases at J, with 7 bases between the two ends. Germline CDR1 SGHTA, CDR2 FQGTGA. In DNA form, the CDR3 reads TGTGCCAGCAGCCCGGGCCCTAATGAAAAACTGTTTTTT. The encoded protein is CASSPGPNEKLFF.

The rearrangement joins TRBV6-1 to TRBJ2-7, with TRBD1 identical over 9 bases. CDR1 and CDR2 (germline): MNHNS, SASEGT. The CDR3 sequence is 16 residues long. V lost 2 bases, J lost 7 bases, and 12 bases stayed unmatched. Here the CDR3 DNA reads TGTGCCAGCAGTGAATCAGTTGGGACAGGGTCAGAAGAGCAGTACTTC. Its protein product is CASSESVGTGSEEQYF.

This clone was recorded a few times. This rearrangement joins TRBV27 to TRBJ2-7; possibly TRBD1 for D (6 bases). CDR1 and CDR2 from the germline V gene are MNHEY and SMNVEV (reference sequence). The CDR3 has 13 amino acids. V dropped 6 bases and J dropped 1 base, with 10 bases sitting between them. Here the CDR3 DNA reads TGTGCCAGCAGCTTCAGGGGATCCTACGAGCAGTACTTC. This gives the protein CASSFRGSYEQYF.

V usage is TRBV5-5 and J usage is TRBJ2-6, with a tentative D call TRBD1 (6 bases). This CDR3 contains 14 residues. Germline CDR1 reads SGHKS; CDR2 reads YYEKEE (reference sequence). Trimming pared 4 bases from V and 4 bases from J, leaving 9 bases between. The CDR3, as DNA: TGTGCCAGCAGCCCGGACAGCGGGGCCAACGTCCTGACTTTC. It is translated as CASSPDSGANVLTF.

The chain employs TRBV2 and TRBJ2-6, with TRBD1 matching over 9 bases. The length of the CDR3 is 20 residues. The junction had 13 bases not matched to a gene; V was cut back by 4 bases and J by 0 bases. Looked up from germline, CDR1 is SNHLY and CDR2 is FYNNEI. The DNA for the CDR3 is TGTGCCAGCAGTGGCGGGACAGGGACAGCCGGTCACTCTGGGGCCAACGTCCTGACTTTC. Protein: CASSGGTGTAGHSGANVLTF.

This chain joins TRBV30 and TRBJ1-1; D call uncertain. Looked up from germline, CDR1 is GTSNPN and CDR2 is SVGIG (reference sequence). This CDR3 has 14 residues. Trimming removed 0 bases at V and 4 bases at J, with 12 bases between. CDR3 coding DNA: TGTGCCTGGAGTGTACAACTGCAGTCCACTGAAGCTTTCTTT. The encoded protein is CAWSVQLQSTEAFF.

V usage is TRBV19 and J usage is TRBJ2-1; D is undetermined. Germline V gene lookup returns CDR1 LNHDA and CDR2 SQIVND (reference sequence). V was cut by 1 base and J by 7 bases, with 8 bases left in between. This CDR3 spans 13 amino acids. CDR3 sequence (DNA): TGTGCCAGTAGTATAGTCTTAGGGAATGAGCAGTTCTTC. It yields the protein CASSIVLGNEQFF.

V gene TRBV5-1 combines with J gene TRBJ1-1; the D gene is possibly TRBD1 (6 bases). V dropped 0 bases and J dropped 4 bases, with 7 bases sitting between them. This CDR3 has 13 residues. In germline, CDR1 is SGHRS, CDR2 YFSETQ. The CDR3 bases are TGCGCCAGCAGCTTGGGGGGGGCCACTGAAGCTTTCTTT. This encodes CASSLGGATEAFF.

Only a few counts were recorded for this clone. The chain has TRBV6-1 and TRBJ1-1; the match to TRBD1 covers 7 bases. Germline lookup yields CDR1 MNHNS and CDR2 SASEGT. V shed 7 bases and J 3 bases; nucleotides not matched to a gene: 8. This CDR3 comprises 14 residues. The CDR3: CASTTGEGYTEAFF. The CDR3 bases are TGTGCCAGCACTACAGGGGAAGGATACACTGAAGCTTTCTTT.

The chain is built from TRBV27 and TRBJ2-7; D is undetermined. From germline, CDR1 is MNHEY and CDR2 SMNVEV (reference sequence). With 1 base removed from V and 1 base from J, the gap between germline ends came to 5 bases. This CDR3 comprises 13 residues. The CDR3 here is CASSLYVSYEQYF. As DNA, the CDR3 is TGTGCCAGCAGTTTATACGTGTCCTACGAGCAGTACTTC.

CDR3 sequence reads: CASSQADRDNYGYTF. CDR3 coding DNA: TGTGCCAGCAGTCAGGCCGACAGGGATAACTATGGCTACACCTTC. The chain has TRBV4-2 and TRBJ1-2, with TRBD1 identical over 7 bases. The CDR3 runs 15 residues. Trimming took 6 bases from V and 1 from J; bases not matched to a gene: 8. The germline V gene has CDR1 LGHNA and CDR2 YNFKEQ.